This T cell receptor beta chain was sequenced in a study of T cells in Graves' hyperthyroidism and ophthalmopathy. Study context: Sampling of peripheral blood happened at initial diagnosis, prior to any treatment.

V dropped 5 bases and J dropped 1; count of bases not matched to a gene: 6. Germline CDR1 and CDR2: MNHEY and SVGAGI. The CDR3 sequence is 15 residues long. Regions amplified from RNA transcripts were the TCR beta CDR3 regions. The TCR CDR3 was amplified in a first-round RT-PCR using the HTBI primer set. TCRdb redid the calling of the multiplex PCR reads with MiXCR, one entry per CDR3 protein. Counted here are 650,000 to 850,000 distinct CDR3 sequences, around 20% occurring once; the ten biggest clones make up 16%. Uncontrolled infections, other autoimmune diseases, pregnancy or lactation led to exclusion of patients. Clinical symptoms, serum thyroxine, TRAb, thyroid ultrasound and orbital computed tomography established diagnosis.

This chain connects TRBV6-5 to TRBJ2-5; 8 bases are shared with TRBD1. The TCR originated in a woman aged 50 to 65 with Graves' hyperthyroidism that later progressed to Graves' ophthalmopathy. Sequenced input: blood. Here the CDR3 reads CASSTGQGGQETQYF. The CDR3 DNA reads TGTGCCAGCAGTACTGGACAGGGAGGCCAAGAGACCCAGTACTTC.